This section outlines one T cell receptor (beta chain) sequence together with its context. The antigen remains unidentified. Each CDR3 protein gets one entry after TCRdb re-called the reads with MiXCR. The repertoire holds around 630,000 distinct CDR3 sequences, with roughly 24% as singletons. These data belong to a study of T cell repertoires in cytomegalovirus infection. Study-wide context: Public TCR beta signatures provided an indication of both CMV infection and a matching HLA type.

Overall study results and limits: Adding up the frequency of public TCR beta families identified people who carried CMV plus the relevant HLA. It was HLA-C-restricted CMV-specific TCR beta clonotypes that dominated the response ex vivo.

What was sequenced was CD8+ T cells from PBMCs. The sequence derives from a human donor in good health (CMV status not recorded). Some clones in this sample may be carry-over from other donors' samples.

CDR3 in DNA: TGTGCCACCAGCAGCCCTATCCGGGACAGAGTAGCCAAAAACATTCAGTACTTC. The encoded protein is CATSSPIRDRVAKNIQYF. The V and J genes are TRBV15 and TRBJ2-4, with 7 bases aligning to TRBD1. The V and J ends lost 3 bases and 0 bases, in that order; junction bases with no gene match: 11. Germline V lookup: CDR1 LNHNV, CDR2 YYDKDF (reference sequence). The CDR3 is made up of 18 amino acids.